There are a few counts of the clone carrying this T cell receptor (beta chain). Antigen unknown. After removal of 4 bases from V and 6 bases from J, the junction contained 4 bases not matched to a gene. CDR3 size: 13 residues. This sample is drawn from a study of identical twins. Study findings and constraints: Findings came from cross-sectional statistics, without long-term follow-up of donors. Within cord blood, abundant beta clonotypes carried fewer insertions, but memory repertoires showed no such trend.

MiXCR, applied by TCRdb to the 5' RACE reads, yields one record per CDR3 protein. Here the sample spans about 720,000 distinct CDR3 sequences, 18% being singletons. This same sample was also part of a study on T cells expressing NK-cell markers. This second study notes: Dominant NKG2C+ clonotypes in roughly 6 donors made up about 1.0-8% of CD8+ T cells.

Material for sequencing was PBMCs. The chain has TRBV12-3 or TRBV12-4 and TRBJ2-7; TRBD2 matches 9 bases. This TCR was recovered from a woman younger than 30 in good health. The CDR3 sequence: CASSWLAGSEQYF. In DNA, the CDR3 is TGTGCCAGCAGTTGGCTAGCGGGATCCGAGCAGTACTTC.